This T cell receptor beta chain was found in a study of CD8+ T cells in alopecia areata. Background on the study: At a dose of 5 to 10 mg twice daily, oral tofacitinib was given to treated patients.

Peripheral blood and lesional scalp punch biopsies were taken from alopecia areata patients. The V gene's germline CDR1 is SEHNR and CDR2 FQNEAQ (reference sequence). CDR3 size: 15 residues. After removal of 5 bases from V and 3 bases from J, the junction contained 4 bases not matched to a gene. The authors extracted RNA and reverse transcribed it into cDNA as the sequencing template. Only in-frame clones appear in the TCRdb table, and some are missing; sequencing was by immunoSEQ multiplex PCR. This repertoire shows approximately 180,000 clones, about 63% found once; its top ten account for roughly 14%.

The sequence came from a human donor with alopecia areata. The sample here was CD4+ T cells sorted from blood, taken at week 0. This rearrangement joins TRBV7-9 to TRBJ1-5, with 10 positions matching TRBD1. CDR3 residues: CASSPGQGNNQPQHF. CDR3 DNA sequence: TGTGCCAGCAGCCCGGGACAGGGGAACAATCAGCCCCAGCATTTT.